The rows below give T cell receptor beta chains drawn from one sample of a study of beta chain features in type 1 diabetes. This table comes from immunoSEQ multiplex PCR, and its TCRdb copy is limited to in-frame clones, with some not included. The repertoire holds around 710,000 clones, roughly 12% seen once, with more than 0.09% in the top ten. The sequenced sample consisted of naive CD4+ T cells from blood. These receptors all stem from a man aged 30 to 39 with type 1 diabetes. Each CDR3 is given with its conserved first and last residue. A D gene is named only where the DNA matches it firmly. Size is omitted from some rows. Given values are once, few, many or a class for expanded clones.

j_call v_call d_call clone_size cdr3_nt cdr3_aa
TRBJ2-1 TRBV9 TRBD2 few TGTGCCAGCAGCGAAGCGGGGGGGCAGGGAAATGAGCAGTTCTTC CASSEAGGQGNEQFF
TRBJ2-1 TRBV7-2 TRBD2 few TGTGCCAGCAGCTTAGCCGGGACTAGCACCAATGAGCAGTTCTTC CASSLAGTSTNEQFF
TRBJ2-3 TRBV28 TRBD2 NA TGTGCCAGCAGTTTATCCGTAGCGGGGGCCCCGGATACGCAGTATTTT CASSLSVAGAPDTQYF
TRBJ1-4 TRBV6-5 NA few TGTGCCAGCAGTTACTCGATGACCGGGGTGTGGGAAAAACTGTTTTTT CASSYSMTGVWEKLFF
TRBJ2-1 TRBV11-3 NA few TGTGCCAGCTCGCTCCGACGACAGTCTTACTACAATGAGCAGTTCTTC CASSLRRQSYYNEQFF
TRBJ1-2 TRBV5-1 NA NA TGCGCCAGCAGCTCCCCGACAGTGTATGGCTACACCTTC CASSSPTVYGYTF
TRBJ1-6 TRBV28 NA few TGTGCCAGACTAGCAAGGGGTTCACCCCTCCACTTT CARLARGSPLHF
TRBJ1-2 TRBV4-1 NA NA TGCGCCAGCCGTCCCCCCGATGGGGTGGACTATGGCTACACCTTC CASRPPDGVDYGYTF
TRBJ1-6 TRBV4-3 NA NA TGCGCCAGCAGCCAGGAGGGACACTCCGGGTCCTATAATTCACCCCTCCACTTT CASSQEGHSGSYNSPLHF
TRBJ1-3 TRBV11-2 NA few TGTGCCAGCAGCCTCACACCACTCGGGACGGGAAACACCATATATTTT CASSLTPLGTGNTIYF
TRBJ1-2 TRBV28 TRBD1 NA TGTGCCAGCAGTTGGGGACAGGGGGTTTCAGGCTACACCTTC CASSWGQGVSGYTF
TRBJ1-5 TRBV2 NA few TGTGCCAGCAGTCCCCAGGGTAGCAGTCAGCCCCAGCATTTT CASSPQGSSQPQHF
TRBJ1-6 TRBV30 NA NA TGTGCATACGATCGGTCCTATAATTCACCCCTCCACTTT CAYDRSYNSPLHF
TRBJ2-7 TRBV5-6 NA NA TGTGCCAGCAGCTTCATTGACACGGCTACCTACGAGCAGTACTTC CASSFIDTATYEQYF
TRBJ1-5 TRBV2 NA NA TGTGCCAGCAGCCCAGGGGAACAGCCCCAGCATTTT CASSPGEQPQHF
TRBJ1-2 TRBV5-6 NA NA TGTGCCAGCAGCCCAGTTCAATGGGACCACCTTAATAACTATGGCTACACCTTC CASSPVQWDHLNNYGYTF
TRBJ2-1 TRBV5-6 TRBD2 NA TGTGCCAGCTCGACCGGACTAGCGGGGGCCTACTACAATGAGCAGTTCTTC CASSTGLAGAYYNEQFF
TRBJ2-3 TRBV4-3 NA few TGCGCCAGCAGCCAAGTGAAGGGCTCAGATACGCAGTATTTT CASSQVKGSDTQYF
TRBJ1-2 TRBV23-1 NA few TGCGCCAGCAGTCAATCGTGGGGAGGAGGCTACACCTTC CASSQSWGGGYTF
TRBJ2-7 TRBV6-6 TRBD2 NA TGTGCCAGCAGCCGGGAGGAGGGAGCGTACGAGCAGTACTTC CASSREEGAYEQYF
TRBJ2-7 TRBV7-2 NA few TGTGCCAGCAGCTTACGTTTGGGACCCGGCCTAACCTACGAGCAGTACTTC CASSLRLGPGLTYEQYF
TRBJ1-2 TRBV30 TRBD1 NA TGTGCCTGGGGCGACCGACCTACAGGGGCTGGCTACACCTTC CAWGDRPTGAGYTF
TRBJ1-5 TRBV27 NA NA TGTGCCAGCAGTTTATCAGGGGGGTTGATTAGCAATCAGCCCCAGCATTTT CASSLSGGLISNQPQHF
TRBJ2-3 TRBV9 NA NA TGTGCCAGCAGCGTAGCTGGCGTCCCGACGGATACGCAGTATTTT CASSVAGVPTDTQYF
TRBJ2-5 TRBV7-2 NA few TGTGCCAGCAGCTTCGATACAGGGTTTGGGGAGACCCAGTACTTC CASSFDTGFGETQYF
TRBJ1-6 TRBV2 TRBD1 NA TGTGCCAGCAGTGTCGCTGGACAGGGTGTTGCTGGGAATTCACCCCTCCACTTT CASSVAGQGVAGNSPLHF
TRBJ2-4 TRBV13 TRBD1 few TGTGCCAGCAGCTCCGGACAGGGTACACGAATTCAGTACTTC CASSSGQGTRIQYF
TRBJ1-4 TRBV4-3 NA NA TGCGCCAGCAGCCTCGAGGGAGAGGGAAAACTGTTTTTT CASSLEGEGKLFF
TRBJ1-1 TRBV27 TRBD1 few TGTGCCAGCAGTCGTACCGGGACAGCCATGAACACTGAAGCTTTCTTT CASSRTGTAMNTEAFF
TRBJ1-5 TRBV4-3 NA few TGCGCCAGCAGCCAAGGGACGGGGGGTCAGCCCCAGCATTTT CASSQGTGGQPQHF
TRBJ1-5 TRBV5-1 TRBD1 once TGCGCCAGCAGCAATGGGACAGGGATATTAGAGCCCCAGCATTTT CASSNGTGILEPQHF
TRBJ2-1 TRBV7-3 TRBD1 few TGTGCCAGCAGCCCAACGGGACAGTACAATGAGCAGTTCTTC CASSPTGQYNEQFF
TRBJ1-1 TRBV5-4 NA few TGTGCCAGCACCACCTCCTTAGGGTCCGGGGGCGCTTTCTTT CASTTSLGSGGAFF
TRBJ2-4 TRBV7-8 NA few TGTGCCAGCAGCCGGGACACCCTAGCCAAAAACATTCAGTACTTC CASSRDTLAKNIQYF
TRBJ2-1 TRBV14 TRBD1 NA TGTGCCAGCAGCCACGGGACAGGCACGTACAATGAGCAGTTCTTC CASSHGTGTYNEQFF
TRBJ2-2 TRBV7-2 NA few TGTGCCAGCAGCCCTAGGGCAGGGCAAGGGGAGCTGTTTTTT CASSPRAGQGELFF
TRBJ1-1 TRBV13 NA NA TGTGCCAGCAGCTTAGTCAGGGATGGGACTGAAGCTTTCTTT CASSLVRDGTEAFF
TRBJ2-3 TRBV7-3 NA NA TGTGCCAGCAGCTCCCCCCAGGGGTCAGATACGCAGTATTTT CASSSPQGSDTQYF
TRBJ2-3 TRBV7-2 TRBD1 NA TGTGCCAGCAGCTGGCAGGGGGCAGGAGATACGCAGTATTTT CASSWQGAGDTQYF
TRBJ2-2 TRBV7-2 NA NA TGTGCCAGCAGCCTCTTGACCGGGGACACCGGGGAGCTGTTTTTT CASSLLTGDTGELFF
TRBJ1-6 TRBV6-6 NA NA TGTGCCAGCAGCCGTGGGGAGGGAAATTCACCCCTCCACTTT CASSRGEGNSPLHF
TRBJ2-6 TRBV7-2 NA few TGTGCCAGCAGTTCGCGTTCTGGGGCCAACGTCCTGACTTTC CASSSRSGANVLTF
TRBJ2-2 TRBV27 NA NA TGTGCCAGCAGTCTGATGTGGCCCTCAGGGGAGCTGTTTTTT CASSLMWPSGELFF
TRBJ2-7 TRBV7-9 NA NA TGTGCCAGCAGCCCGTGGGGGCAGGGAGGGCACGAGCAGTACTTC CASSPWGQGGHEQYF
TRBJ1-1 TRBV7-3 TRBD1 few TGTGCCAGCAGGTGGACAGGGAACACTGAAGCTTTCTTT CASRWTGNTEAFF
TRBJ1-1 TRBV5-4 NA few TGTGCCAGCAGACCGGTACAGGGTTTTATGAACACTGAAGCTTTCTTT CASRPVQGFMNTEAFF
TRBJ2-6 TRBV18 NA NA TGTGCCAGCTCACCGGCTAGTAATGACAACGTCCTGACTTTC CASSPASNDNVLTF
TRBJ2-7 TRBV9 NA NA TGTGCCAGCAGCCCTCTTTCCTACGAGCAGTACTTC CASSPLSYEQYF
TRBJ2-5 TRBV7-2 NA NA TGTGCCAGCAGCTTAGCTAGGGGGGAGACCCAGTACTTC CASSLARGETQYF
TRBJ2-5 TRBV7-8 NA NA TGTGCCAGCAGCTCTAGCCAAGAGACCCAGTACTTC CASSSSQETQYF
TRBJ2-7 TRBV20-1 NA few TGCAGTGCGCAACAGGGCTTCGAGCAGTACTTC CSAQQGFEQYF
TRBJ2-5 TRBV6-1 NA NA TGTGCCAGCAGTGATTCACAGGGGACCCAGTACTTC CASSDSQGTQYF
TRBJ2-7 TRBV14 TRBD1 NA TGTGCCAGCAGCCAAGGACAGGGATCGTGGGAGCAGTACTTC CASSQGQGSWEQYF